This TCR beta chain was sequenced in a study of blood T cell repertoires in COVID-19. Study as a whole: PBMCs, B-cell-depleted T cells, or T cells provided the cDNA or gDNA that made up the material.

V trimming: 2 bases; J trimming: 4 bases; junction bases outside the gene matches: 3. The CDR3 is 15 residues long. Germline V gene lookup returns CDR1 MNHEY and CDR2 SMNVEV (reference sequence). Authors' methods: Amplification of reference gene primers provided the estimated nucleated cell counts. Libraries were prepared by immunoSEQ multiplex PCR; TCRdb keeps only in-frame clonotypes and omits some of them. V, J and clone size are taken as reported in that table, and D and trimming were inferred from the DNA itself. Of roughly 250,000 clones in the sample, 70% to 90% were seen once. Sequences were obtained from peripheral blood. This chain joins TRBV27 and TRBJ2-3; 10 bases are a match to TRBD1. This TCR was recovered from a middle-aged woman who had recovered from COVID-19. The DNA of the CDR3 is TGTGCCAGCAGTTTACTCGGACAGGGGGCAGATACGCAGTATTTT. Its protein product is CASSLLGQGADTQYF.